This T cell receptor beta chain derives from a study of shared clonotypes between healthy human individuals. Study overall: There were three CD4 naive, three CD4 memory, two CD8 naive and one CD8 memory plates per donor.

CD4+ cells were split into CD45RA+ naive and CD45RA-negative memory subsets. The germline gives CDR1 MNHEY, CDR2 SMNVEV (reference sequence). This CDR3 is 14 amino acids long. V lost 3 bases to trimming and J lost 6 bases, with 15 bases between them. The material for each subset, its genomic DNA, was split evenly across several immunoSEQ plates. The repertoire was sequenced with immunoSEQ multiplex PCR; TCRdb's copy has only in-frame clones and lacks some. The sample yields roughly 2.2 million clones, 85% to 95% seen once. The sequence came from a young man in good health. Some clones in this sample may be carry-over from other donors' samples. This sequence joins TRBV27 and TRBJ2-7, with D possibly TRBD1 on 5 matching bases. The sample was naive CD4+ T cells from PBMCs. Specified subset: CD45RA+ positively selected. The CDR3 DNA follows: TGTGCCAGCAGTTTCCAGGGCGGTACGTCCGAGCAGTACTTC. Its translation is CASSFQGGTSEQYF.